This T cell receptor beta chain came from a study of radiotherapy plus CTLA-4 blockade in lung cancer. Concerning this clone: What it recognizes is unknown. An end of the junction does not agree with germline; a read error may underlie this.

Repertoires were generated with immunoSEQ multiplex PCR, while TCRdb's copy carries only in-frame clones and drops some. This sample carries 35,000 to 45,000 clones, over 60% of them seen once, and the ten largest clones take roughly 2.6%. CDR1 is MNHNS, CDR2 SASEGT, per germline. The CDR3 is made up of 13 amino acids. Notes on the study in general: TCR clones originating in tumors grew in number in blood after radiotherapy plus ipilimumab.

V usage is TRBV6-1 and J usage is TRBJ2-1, with 7 positions matching TRBD2. The starting material was peripheral blood, obtained from a patient treated with radiotherapy plus ipilimumab. The clonotype was recovered from a human donor with non-small cell lung cancer whose response to radiotherapy plus ipilimumab could not be evaluated. The CDR3: CASSEARGTERFF. DNA for the CDR3: TGTGCCAGCAGTGAAGCGCGGGGGACCGAGCGGTTCTTC.